The 32 T cell receptor beta chains presented below share a single source sample, sequenced in a study of cytomegalovirus exposure and HLA in healthy donors. Researchers ran the PCR with 60 Vbeta and 13 Jbeta primers. Repertoires were generated with immunoSEQ multiplex PCR, while TCRdb's copy carries only in-frame clones and drops some. This table has around 130,000 clones, 70% to 85% appearing once. Sequencing used PBMCs. Source of these receptors: a boy younger than 18 in good health and CMV-seronegative.

The genes are TRBV7-2 and TRBJ2-7; 7 positions match TRBD1. CDR1 SGHTA and CDR2 FQGNSA come from the germline V gene. CDR3 length: 16 amino acids. Trimming cost V 0 bases and J 3 bases; bases outside gene matches: 8. CDR3 bases: TGTGCCAGCAGCTTAGCCTCTGTCGGGACAGACTACGAGCAGTACTTC. It translates to CASSLASVGTDYEQYF.

CDR3 nucleotides: TGTGCCAGCAGCTTACCGCAGGGAATCTATGGCTACACCTTC. It is translated as CASSLPQGIYGYTF. The rearrangement uses TRBV7-9 and TRBJ1-2; possibly TRBD1 for D (5 bases). Germline V CDR1 and CDR2: SEHNR, FQNEAQ (reference sequence). The CDR3 runs 14 residues. With 2 bases removed from V and 4 bases from J, the gap between germline ends came to 11 bases.

The chain joins TRBV6-4 to TRBJ2-5, with TRBD2 matching over 12 bases. Germline CDR1 MRHNA, CDR2 SNTAGT. V trimming: 8 bases; J trimming: 4 bases; junction bases outside the gene matches: 23. The length of the CDR3 is 20 residues. The CDR3 here is CASAGDRDYLAGGPRETQYF. CDR3 in DNA: TGTGCCAGCGCGGGGGACAGGGATTACCTAGCGGGAGGGCCACGAGAGACCCAGTACTTC.

The V call is TRBV19, the J call TRBJ1-3, with a tentative D call TRBD1 (6 bases). Germline V CDR1 and CDR2: LNHDA, SQIVND (reference sequence). The CDR3 has 14 residues. The V gene lost 7 bases and the J gene lost 4 bases, with 14 bases spanning the gap. This CDR3 reads CASILGASGNTIYF. As DNA, the CDR3 is TGTGCCAGTATATTGGGGGCGAGCGGAAACACCATATATTTT.

The chain links TRBV15 to TRBJ2-7; TRBD2 agrees at 12 bases. Trimming at V came to 3 bases and at J to 7 bases, leaving 10 bases not matched to a gene. This CDR3 is 16 amino acids long. Germline assignment: CDR1 LNHNV and CDR2 YYDKDF (reference sequence). The CDR3 spells CATSSDLAGGPREQYF. CDR3 sequence (DNA): TGTGCCACCAGCAGCGACCTAGCGGGAGGGCCCCGAGAGCAGTACTTC. The whole variable domain, filled in from reference TRBV15 and TRBJ2-7, reads DAMVIQNPRYQVTQFGKPVTLSCSQTLNHNVMYWYQQKSSQAPKLLFHYYDKDFNNEADTPDNFQSRRPNTSFCFLDIRSPGLGDTAMYLCATSSDLAGGPREQYFGPGTRLTVT.

The chain links TRBV6-5 to TRBJ2-2, with 7 bases matching TRBD1. Trimming at V came to 2 bases and at J to 4 bases, leaving 4 bases not matched to a gene. The CDR3 consists of 15 residues. Germline lookup yields CDR1 MNHEY and CDR2 SVGAGI. The CDR3 DNA follows: TGTGCCAGCAGTTACCAACAGGGGAGCACCGGGGAGCTGTTTTTT. Residues: CASSYQQGSTGELFF.

This chain links TRBV27 with TRBJ2-5; 7 positions agree with TRBD2. Judging by the DNA end, TRBJ2-7 fits better; the J call may be wrong. Germline assignment: CDR1 MNHEY and CDR2 SMNVEV (reference sequence). This CDR3 comprises 14 residues. In DNA form, the CDR3 reads TGTGCCAGCAGTTTATCTGCGGGAGCCTACGAGCAGTACTTC. Protein product: CASSLSAGAYEQYF.

The J gene is TRBJ2-5, the V gene TRBV11-1; D uncertain. CDR1 SGHAT and CDR2 FQDESV come from the germline V gene (reference sequence). The CDR3 runs 13 residues. V was clipped by 7 bases and J by 5 bases, with 14 bases between them. DNA for the CDR3: TGTGCCAGCAACTCTAACCCCTCTGAGACCCAGTACTTC. Its protein product is CASNSNPSETQYF. The full variable domain, rest sourced from reference TRBV11-1 and TRBJ2-5, is EAEVAQSPRYKITEKSQAVAFWCDPISGHATLYWYRQILGQGPELLVQFQDESVVDDSQLPKDRFSAERLKGVDSTLKIQPAELGDSAMYLCASNSNPSETQYFGPGTRLLVL.

The chain recombines TRBV7-3 with TRBJ2-1; 11 bases fit TRBD2. J gave up 0 bases and V 1 base, and 8 bases lay outside the gene matches. The CDR3 contains 19 residues. Per germline, CDR1 SGHTA and CDR2 FQGTGA. CDR3 nucleotide sequence: TGTGCCAGCAGCTTAATTAGGGCTAGCGGGAGGAGCTCCTACAATGAGCAGTTCTTC. Its translation: CASSLIRASGRSSYNEQFF.

This sequence joins TRBV27 and TRBJ1-5, with 10 bases fitting TRBD1. Germline trimming cut 8 bases from V and 1 base from J; bases unmatched to any gene: 8. Germline V gene lookup returns CDR1 MNHEY and CDR2 SMNVEV (reference sequence). The CDR3 is made up of 16 amino acids. CDR3 loop: CASRPRTGGSNQPQHF. The CDR3, as DNA: TGTGCCAGCCGCCCTAGGACAGGGGGAAGCAATCAGCCCCAGCATTTT.

The rearrangement links TRBV11-3 to TRBJ2-5, with a tentative D call TRBD2 (6 bases). The germline V and J ends were trimmed by 4 bases and 9 bases, with 12 bases remaining between them. The germline CDR1 and CDR2 sequences are SGHNT and YENEEA. The length of the CDR3 is 12 residues. The chain's CDR3 is CASSYTGEAQYF. Written as DNA, the CDR3 is TGTGCCAGCAGCTATACCGGGGAGGCCCAGTACTTC. The variable domain in full, with the rest retrieved from reference TRBV11-3 and TRBJ2-5, is EAGVVQSPRYKIIEKKQPVAFWCNPISGHNTLYWYLQNLGQGPELLIRYENEEAVDDSQLPKDRFSAERLKGVDSTLKIQPAELGDSAVYLCASSYTGEAQYFGPGTRLLVL.

This clone was seen just once. The V and J genes are TRBV9 and TRBJ1-2, with D perhaps matching TRBD1 (6 bases). The length of the CDR3 is 17 residues. CDR1 and CDR2 from the germline V gene are SGDLS and YYNGEE. Trimming left V 0 bases short and J 4 bases short, with 19 bases between. The CDR3 DNA sequence: TGTGCCAGCAGCGTAGTCCCGGGGACACTAAGCGCCTATGGCTACACCTTC. It translates to CASSVVPGTLSAYGYTF.

This clone has only a few counts. The J gene is TRBJ1-1, the V gene TRBV5-6; D is possibly TRBD1 (6 bases). This CDR3 is built from 15 residues. CDR1 and CDR2 (germline): SGHDT, YYEEEE. V gave up 4 bases and J gave up 0 bases, with 13 bases separating them. The CDR3 DNA reads TGTGCCAGCAGCCATCACGGACAGCTGAACACTGAAGCTTTCTTT. Protein: CASSHHGQLNTEAFF.

This chain uses TRBV18 with TRBJ1-1, with TRBD1 as a possible D gene (5 bases). V lost 5 bases to trimming and J lost 0 bases, with 7 bases between them. Germline assignment: CDR1 KGHSH and CDR2 LQKENI. The CDR3 covers 13 residues. DNA of the CDR3: TGTGCCAGCTCAAGACAGTTGAACACTGAAGCTTTCTTT. Its translation is CASSRQLNTEAFF.

The chain uses TRBV2 and TRBJ2-1; the match to TRBD2 covers 12 bases. There are 15 residues in the CDR3. Per germline, CDR1 SNHLY and CDR2 FYNNEI. J lost 6 bases, V lost 4 bases, and 4 bases had no gene match. Written as DNA, the CDR3 is TGTGCCAGCAGTGGTTCGGGACTAGCGGGCAATGAGCAGTTCTTC. Translation gives CASSGSGLAGNEQFF.

This chain links TRBV18 with TRBJ1-1; weak D call: TRBD1 (5 bases). This CDR3 comprises 17 residues. CDR1 KGHSH and CDR2 LQKENI come from the germline V gene. V was shortened by 0 bases and J by 1 base, with 15 bases between the two germline ends. The CDR3 loop reads CASSPPRGTAGNTEAFF. CDR3 bases: TGTGCCAGCTCACCACCGCGGGGGACGGCTGGGAACACTGAAGCTTTCTTT.

The chain joins TRBV7-6 to TRBJ2-1; 11 nucleotides agree with TRBD2. The trim removed 1 base at V and 8 bases at J, leaving 10 bases unmatched. The CDR3 is 17 residues long. CDR1 is SGHVS, CDR2 FNYEAQ, per germline. The CDR3 sequence is CASSLGALSGGADEQFF. The CDR3 region has the DNA TGTGCCAGCAGCTTAGGGGCGCTTAGCGGGGGGGCCGATGAGCAGTTCTTC.

The V call is TRBV18, the J call TRBJ1-5; maybe TRBD1 (6 bases). CDR3 length equals 16 residues. Germline V gene sequence: CDR1 KGHSH, CDR2 LQKENI. V lost 3 bases to trimming and J lost 2 bases, with 14 bases between them. The CDR3 DNA reads as TGTGCCAGCTCACCCTATAGGGGGAACGGCAATCAGCCCCAGCATTTT. It yields the protein CASSPYRGNGNQPQHF.

This chain links TRBV7-9 with TRBJ2-5; TRBD1 might be the D (5 bases). The CDR3 has 14 amino acids. The germline gives CDR1 SEHNR, CDR2 FQNEAQ (reference sequence). The germline V and J ends were trimmed by 5 bases and 1 base, with 11 bases remaining between them. CDR3 nucleotide sequence: TGTGCCAGCAGCCCCCTGGACACCCAAGAGACCCAGTACTTC. It translates to CASSPLDTQETQYF.

The chain recombines TRBV6-1 with TRBJ2-6, with a tentative D call TRBD2 (6 bases). In germline, CDR1 is MNHNS, CDR2 SASEGT. V was shortened by 8 bases and J by 0 bases, with 11 bases between the two germline ends. CDR3 size: 15 residues. The CDR3 loop reads CASGAGRSGANVLTF. CDR3 DNA: TGTGCCAGCGGGGCGGGGCGCTCTGGGGCCAACGTCCTGACTTTC.

Note on this clone: Other DNA sequences from this sample encode an identical CDR3 as well. The chain uses TRBV27 and TRBJ2-3, with 7 bases matching TRBD1. The germline gives CDR1 MNHEY, CDR2 SMNVEV (reference sequence). CDR3 length equals 13 residues. V lost 8 bases to trimming and J lost 0 bases; unmatched junction nucleotides: 2. The CDR3 nucleotides are TGTGCCAGCCGGGACAGAAGCACAGATACGCAGTATTTT. Protein product: CASRDRSTDTQYF.

This chain connects TRBV5-8 to TRBJ1-5, with D possibly matching TRBD1 (5 bases). Germline CDR1 and CDR2: SGHTS and YDEGEE. The CDR3 is made up of 14 amino acids. V lost 2 bases and J 3 bases, leaving 9 bases between the germline ends. The CDR3 region is CASSFTRVNQPQHF. The CDR3 DNA reads as TGTGCCAGCAGCTTTACCAGGGTCAATCAGCCCCAGCATTTT.

The chain uses TRBV12-5 and TRBJ1-4, with a tentative D call TRBD1 (6 bases). This CDR3 contains 15 residues. V gave up 1 base and J gave up 6 bases, with 12 bases separating them. Germline V gene lookup returns CDR1 LGHNT and CDR2 FRNRAP. Here the CDR3 DNA reads TGTGCTAGTGGTTTGGCAGGGGCGCTCCATGAAAAACTGTTTTTT. Its protein product is CASGLAGALHEKLFF.

CDR3 in DNA: TGTGCCAGCAGCCAAGGTCTTTTAGGTAACGGGGGGCCGCCCAACACCGGGGAGCTGTTTTTT. Translated, it gives CASSQGLLGNGGPPNTGELFF. The chain combines TRBV4-2 with TRBJ2-2; D might be TRBD2 (7 bases). Per the germline V gene, CDR1 is LGHNA and CDR2 is YNFKEQ. This CDR3 contains 21 residues. V was pared by 1 base and J by 2 bases, with 26 bases between.

The chain is built from TRBV28 and TRBJ2-5; 10 bases are shared with TRBD2. With V trimmed by 2 bases and J by 2 bases, 2 bases remained unmatched. Germline CDR1 reads MDHEN; CDR2 reads SYDVKM. This CDR3 has 15 amino acids. CDR3 sequence: CASSLVSGGQETQYF. Here the CDR3 DNA reads TGTGCCAGCAGTTTAGTTAGCGGGGGGCAAGAGACCCAGTACTTC.

The gene calls are TRBV18 and TRBJ1-6, with TRBD1 identical over 7 bases. Looked up from germline, CDR1 is KGHSH and CDR2 is LQKENI. This CDR3 is built from 15 residues. Trimming removed 6 bases from V and 8 bases from J; junction bases left unmatched: 10. The CDR3 DNA reads TGTGCCAGCTCGCCAAGACAGGGAGGAGATTCACCCCTCCACTTT. As protein: CASSPRQGGDSPLHF.

The chain is built from TRBV5-4 and TRBJ2-1, with 7 bases that match TRBD1. The CDR3 covers 15 residues. Germline CDR1 SGHNT, CDR2 YYREEE (reference sequence). Germline trimming cut 0 bases from V and 3 bases from J; bases unmatched to any gene: 3. CDR3 nucleotide sequence: TGTGCCAGCAGCTTGGACAGGGGAATCTACAATGAGCAGTTCTTC. Translated: CASSLDRGIYNEQFF. The complete variable domain, with remaining parts taken from reference TRBV5-4 and TRBJ2-1, reads ETGVTQSPTHLIKTRGQQVTLRCSSQSGHNTVSWYQQALGQGPQFIFQYYREEENGRGNFPPRFSGLQFPNYSSELNVNALELDDSALYLCASSLDRGIYNEQFFGPGTRLTVL.

This clone was seen a single time. This chain uses TRBV7-2 with TRBJ2-1; 7 bases map to TRBD1. Germline loops: CDR1 SGHTA, CDR2 FQGNSA. The CDR3 is 15 residues long. V lost 5 bases to trimming and J lost 0 bases; unmatched junction nucleotides: 4. CDR3 bases: TGTGCCAGCAGCAGGGACAGCAACTCCTACAATGAGCAGTTCTTC. Translated: CASSRDSNSYNEQFF.

V and J are TRBV12-5 and TRBJ1-5, with D unresolved. Trimming shortened V by 0 bases and J by 0 bases, and 3 bases separated the two germline ends. CDR1 is LGHNT, CDR2 FRNRAP, per germline. The CDR3 is 14 amino acids. The CDR3 DNA reads TGTGCTAGTGGTTTGGTCGTTAGCAATCAGCCCCAGCATTTT. Protein product: CASGLVVSNQPQHF.

The J gene is TRBJ1-4, the V gene TRBV29-1; D ambiguous. The germline CDR1 and CDR2 sequences are SQVTM and ANQGSEA. Deletions cut 3 bases from V and 8 bases from J, with 10 bases between. This CDR3 is 12 amino acids long. The CDR3: CSVDEAGEKLFF. For the CDR3, the DNA is TGCAGCGTTGATGAGGCGGGGGAAAAACTGTTTTTT.

The J gene is TRBJ2-7, the V gene TRBV4-3; TRBD2 aligns across 10 bases. The V gene's germline CDR1 is LGHNA and CDR2 YSLEER. The ends lost 0 bases at V and 0 bases at J; junction bases unmatched: 8. The length of the CDR3 is 18 residues. This chain's CDR3 is CASSQDLGLAVNSYEQYF. The CDR3 DNA reads TGCGCCAGCAGCCAAGATTTAGGACTAGCGGTAAACTCCTACGAGCAGTACTTC.

This chain connects TRBV19 to TRBJ1-2; D unresolved. Trimming took 6 bases from V and 7 from J, leaving 21 bases between them. The CDR3 runs to 15 residues. Germline CDR1 LNHDA, CDR2 SQIVND (reference sequence). Here the CDR3 DNA reads TGTGCCAGTAGCCCCTCGGGATCGCACATTCGTGGCTACACCTTC. Translating it yields CASSPSGSHIRGYTF. Full variable domain (remainder filled in from reference TRBV19 and TRBJ1-2): DGGITQSPKYLFRKEGQNVTLSCEQNLNHDAMYWYRQDPGQGLRLIYYSQIVNDFQKGDIAEGYSVSREKKESFPLTVTSAQKNPTAFYLCASSPSGSHIRGYTFGSGTRLTVV.